The 12 T cell receptor beta chains given below trace back to one sample, sequenced in a study of CXCR3-negative and CXCR3-positive naive CD8 T cells. The libraries of TRB cDNA were prepared using 5' RACE with UMI labels. TCRdb reprocessed the 5' RACE reads and reports one entry per CDR3 protein, with no DNA. The sample includes about 8,000 distinct CDR3 sequences. Specimen: naive CXCR3- CD8+ T cells from blood. Subset noted: CD45RO-CCR7+CD27+CD95- naive CD8+ T cells lacking CXCR3 (TNR3-). The receptors were gathered from a human donor in good health. Some clones in this sample may be carry-over from other donors' samples.

Frequency places this clonotype as medium-sized. CDR3 loop: CASSLGSSPYQETQYF. This rearrangement joins TRBV11-2 to TRBJ2-5; no DNA is available, so the TRBD2 call from TCRdb remains unchecked. The CDR3 has 16 amino acids. Germline lookup yields CDR1 SGHAT and CDR2 FQNNGV.

V usage is TRBV11-3 and J usage is TRBJ2-1; the D call from TCRdb, TRBD1, cannot be confirmed without DNA. In germline, CDR1 is SGHNT, CDR2 YENEEA. This CDR3 has 16 residues. CDR3 protein: CASSLVGGSLDNEQFF.

This clonotype is identified as medium-sized (0.01 to 0.1%) from frequency. The chain links TRBV20-1 to TRBJ2-1. Per germline, CDR1 DFQATT and CDR2 SNEGSKA (reference sequence). This CDR3 has 13 residues. CDR3 in amino acids: CSAREESFNEQFF.

The chain couples TRBV7-2 to TRBJ2-2; TCRdb proposes TRBD1, but this gene call is untestable without DNA. The CDR3 totals 14 residues. In germline, CDR1 is SGHTA, CDR2 FQGNSA. CDR3: CASSRPEVFGELFF.

This clonotype is classed as medium-sized by frequency. This rearrangement joins TRBV19 to TRBJ1-1. The germline V gene encodes CDR1 LNHDA and CDR2 SQIVND (reference sequence). The CDR3 spans 11 residues. The CDR3 protein is CASKESTEAFF.

The CDR3 region is CASSIYAPGVFVGVQYF. The J gene is TRBJ2-4, the V gene TRBV3-1; TCRdb proposes TRBD1, but this gene call is untestable without DNA. Germline assignment: CDR1 LGHDT and CDR2 YNNKEL (reference sequence). The CDR3 totals 17 residues.

The chain has TRBV7-8 and TRBJ2-3; TCRdb's D call of TRBD2 is untestable without DNA. The germline CDR1 and CDR2 sequences are SGHVS and FQNEAQ. The CDR3 length is 16 residues. CDR3 sequence reads: CASSSGSGASTDTQYF.

The rearrangement joins TRBV5-1 to TRBJ2-3; TCRdb's D call of TRBD1 is untestable without DNA. Germline V gene sequence: CDR1 SGHRS, CDR2 YFSETQ. This CDR3 region has 16 residues. The CDR3 loop is CASSVGTRSTQETQYF.

This clonotype ranks as medium-sized in terms of frequency. J is TRBJ2-7 and V is TRBV7-6; the D gene TCRdb calls, TRBD2, cannot be checked with no DNA. The CDR3 extends over 14 amino acids. Germline CDR1 SGHVS, CDR2 FNYEAQ. The chain's CDR3 is CASSLRQGGDEQYF.

This chain uses TRBV6-2 or TRBV6-3 with TRBJ2-2; checking the TCRdb D call of TRBD2 is not possible without DNA. CDR3 length equals 16 residues. In germline, CDR1 is MNHEY, CDR2 SVGEGT. Here the CDR3 reads CASSSGLAGVPGELFF.

Its frequency marks this clonotype as medium-sized. This chain joins TRBV5-1 and TRBJ2-7. In germline, CDR1 is SGHRS, CDR2 YFSETQ. The CDR3 is made up of 13 amino acids. The CDR3 spells CASRPDSSYEQYF.

The V gene is TRBV20-1, the J gene TRBJ2-3. The CDR3 covers 12 residues. The V gene's germline CDR1 is DFQATT and CDR2 SNEGSKA (reference sequence). The CDR3 region is CSYKDSTDTQYF.